The T cell receptor beta chain described here comes from a study of tumor and adjacent non-tumor tissue in lung cancer. The germline V gene has CDR1 MNHNS and CDR2 SASEGT. The CDR3 runs 14 residues. V lost 6 bases to trimming and J lost 0 bases, with 11 bases between them. RNA was extracted from bulk tissue without any cell sorting. This non-tumor lung sample came from over 3 cm beyond the tumor edge. The library came from three nested PCR rounds adapted from ARM-PCR protocols. TCRdb reprocessed the multiplex PCR reads with MiXCR, giving one entry per CDR3 protein. This table holds about 76,000 distinct CDR3 sequences, approximately 80% found once. Ten or more counts support this clonotype.

The chain links TRBV6-1 to TRBJ1-1, with D possibly matching TRBD1 (6 bases). The clonotype was recovered from a man aged 55 to 70 with non-small cell lung cancer. Material for sequencing was distant non-tumor lung tissue. CDR3: CASRPGHLNTEAFF. The CDR3 DNA reads as TGTGCCAGCAGGCCGGGACACCTGAACACTGAAGCTTTCTTT.